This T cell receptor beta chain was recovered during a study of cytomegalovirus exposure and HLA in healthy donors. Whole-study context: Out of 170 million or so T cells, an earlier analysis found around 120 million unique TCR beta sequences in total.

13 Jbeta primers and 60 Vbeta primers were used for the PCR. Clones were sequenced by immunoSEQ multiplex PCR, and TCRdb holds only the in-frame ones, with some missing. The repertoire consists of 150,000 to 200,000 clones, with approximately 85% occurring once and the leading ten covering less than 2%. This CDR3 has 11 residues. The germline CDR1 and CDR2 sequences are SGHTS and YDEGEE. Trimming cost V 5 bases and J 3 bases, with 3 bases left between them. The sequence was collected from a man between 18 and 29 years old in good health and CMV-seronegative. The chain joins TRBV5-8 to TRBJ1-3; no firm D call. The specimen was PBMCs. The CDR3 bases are TGTGCCAGCAGTAATGGAAACACCATATATTTT. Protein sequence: CASSNGNTIYF.